This T cell receptor (beta chain) was captured in a study of T cell responses to AZD1222 COVID-19 vaccine. Whole-study findings and limits: Spike-specific TCR depth and breadth grew after two AZD1222 doses.

About this clone: The target antigen is unknown.

Libraries were prepared by immunoSEQ multiplex PCR; TCRdb keeps only in-frame clonotypes and omits some of them. There are roughly 120,000 clones in the sample; 88% occur only once, and 15% to 20% lies in the top ten. The TCR comes from an adult in good health. The sequenced sample was peripheral blood, obtained on day 0 of MenACWY control vaccination.

Here the CDR3 DNA reads TGTGCCACCAGTGATTCCGGGACAGACATGAACACTGAAGCTTTCTTT. Translating gives CATSDSGTDMNTEAFF. This chain joins TRBV24-1 and TRBJ1-1, with 7 bases matching TRBD1. Germline V gives CDR1 KGHDR, CDR2 SFDVKD. The CDR3 is made up of 16 amino acids. Trimming took 2 bases from V and 0 from J; bases not matched to a gene: 5.